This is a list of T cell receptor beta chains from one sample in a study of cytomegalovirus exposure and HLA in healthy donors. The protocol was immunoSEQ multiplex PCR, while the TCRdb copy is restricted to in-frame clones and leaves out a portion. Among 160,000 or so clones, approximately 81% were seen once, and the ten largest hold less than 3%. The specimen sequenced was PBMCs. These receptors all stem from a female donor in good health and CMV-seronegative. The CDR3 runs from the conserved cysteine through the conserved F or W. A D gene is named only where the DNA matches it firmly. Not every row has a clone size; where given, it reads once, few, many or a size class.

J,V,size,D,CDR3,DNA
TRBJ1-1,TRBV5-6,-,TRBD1,CASSSPGQGGTEAFF,TGTGCCAGCAGCTCGCCGGGACAGGGAGGCACTGAAGCTTTCTTT
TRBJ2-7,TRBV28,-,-,CASSLFFRPLTYEQYF,TGTGCCAGCAGTTTATTTTTCAGGCCTCTTACCTACGAGCAGTACTTC
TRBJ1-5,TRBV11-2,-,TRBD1,CASREAGQGLYSNQPQHF,TGTGCCAGCAGGGAAGCGGGACAGGGCCTTTATAGCAATCAGCCCCAGCATTTT
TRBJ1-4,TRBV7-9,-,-,CASSFLVGRDVTNEKLFF,TGTGCCAGCAGCTTCCTAGTCGGCAGGGATGTAACTAATGAAAAACTGTTTTTT
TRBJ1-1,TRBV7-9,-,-,CASSLASGGTEAFF,TGTGCCAGCAGCTTAGCCAGTGGAGGTACTGAAGCTTTCTTT
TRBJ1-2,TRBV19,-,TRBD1,CASREDRGGYGYTF,TGTGCCAGTAGGGAAGACAGGGGAGGCTATGGCTACACCTTC
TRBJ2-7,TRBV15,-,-,CATSRGWPGAYEQYF,TGTGCCACCAGCAGAGGGTGGCCGGGAGCCTACGAGCAGTACTTC
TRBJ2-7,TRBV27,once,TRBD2,CASSRTGGDSYEQYF,TGTGCCAGCAGCCGAACCGGGGGGGACTCCTACGAGCAGTACTTC
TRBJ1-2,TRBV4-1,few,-,CASSQDNGNYGYTF,TGCGCCAGCAGCCAAGATAACGGTAACTATGGCTACACCTTC
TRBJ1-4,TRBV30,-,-,CAWSAGVNEKLFF,TGTGCCTGGAGCGCCGGGGTCAATGAAAAACTGTTTTTT
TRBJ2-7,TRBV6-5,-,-,CASSSRQGAYEQYF,TGTGCCAGCAGTTCTAGGCAGGGCGCCTACGAGCAGTACTTC
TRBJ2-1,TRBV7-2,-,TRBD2,CASRLTSGTVNEQFF,TGTGCCAGCAGGCTGACTAGCGGGACGGTAAATGAGCAGTTCTTC
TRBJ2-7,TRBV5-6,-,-,CAIFYSETSYEQYF,TGTGCCATCTTCTACTCGGAGACCTCCTACGAGCAGTACTTC
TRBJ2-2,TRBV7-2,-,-,CASSLDSGPGELFF,TGTGCCAGCAGCTTAGACAGTGGCCCCGGGGAGCTGTTTTTT
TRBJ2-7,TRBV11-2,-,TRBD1,CASSLGTGWVYEQYF,TGTGCCAGCAGCCTGGGGACAGGGTGGGTCTACGAGCAGTACTTC
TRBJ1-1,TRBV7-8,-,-,CASSLGPGWSNTEAFF,TGTGCCAGCAGCTTAGGGCCAGGGTGGAGCAACACTGAAGCTTTCTTT
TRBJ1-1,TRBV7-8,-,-,CASSLRGIGNTEAFF,TGTGCCAGCAGCTTAAGGGGTATCGGGAACACTGAAGCTTTCTTT
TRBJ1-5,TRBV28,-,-,CASSLSGQGNQPQHF,TGTGCCAGCAGTTTATCTGGCCAGGGGAATCAGCCCCAGCATTTT
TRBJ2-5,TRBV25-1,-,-,CASSGGPGETQYF,TGTGCCAGCAGTGGGGGGCCTGGGGAGACCCAGTACTTC
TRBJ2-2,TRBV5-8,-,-,CASSLSRTAGTVGELFF,TGTGCCAGCAGCTTGAGCCGTACCGCGGGAACTGTCGGGGAGCTGTTTTTT
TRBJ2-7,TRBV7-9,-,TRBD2,CASSSPSGAGPYEQYF,TGTGCCAGCAGCTCGCCGAGCGGGGCTGGGCCCTACGAGCAGTACTTC
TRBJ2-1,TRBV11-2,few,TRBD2,CASSYSGSSYNEQFF,TGTGCCAGCAGCTATAGCGGGAGCTCCTACAATGAGCAGTTCTTC